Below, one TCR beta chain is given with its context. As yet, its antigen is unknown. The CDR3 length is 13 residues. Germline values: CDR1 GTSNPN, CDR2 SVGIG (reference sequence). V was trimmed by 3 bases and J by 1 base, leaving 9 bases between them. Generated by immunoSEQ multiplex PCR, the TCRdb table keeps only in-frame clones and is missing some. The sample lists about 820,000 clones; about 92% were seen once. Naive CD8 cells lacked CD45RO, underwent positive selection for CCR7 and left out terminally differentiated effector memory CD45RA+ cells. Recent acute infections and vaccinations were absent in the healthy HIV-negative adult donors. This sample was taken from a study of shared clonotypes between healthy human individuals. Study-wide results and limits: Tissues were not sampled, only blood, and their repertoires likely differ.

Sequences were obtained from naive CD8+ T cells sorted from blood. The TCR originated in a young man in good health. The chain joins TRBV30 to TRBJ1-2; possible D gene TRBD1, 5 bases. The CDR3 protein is CAWSPGLNYGYTF. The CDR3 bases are TGTGCCTGGAGCCCGGGACTTAACTATGGCTACACCTTC.